One and the same sample provided the 18 T cell receptor delta chains below, sequenced in a study of delta chains in infants with herpesvirus infections. Gamma-chain- and delta-chain-specific primers converted PBMC RNA into TCR cDNA. TCRdb reprocessed the RT-PCR reads through CATT. The sample holds more than 1,300 delta-chain clones, roughly a third seen once. The material was peripheral blood, obtained at time point 1 of longitudinal follow-up. All receptors come from a human donor who was a Ugandan infant, either HIV-exposed or HIV-unexposed (not recorded which).

Sample share makes this clone medium-sized. The genes are TRDV1 and TRDJ1; 9 bases align to TRDD3. Germline lookup yields CDR1 TSWWSYY and CDR2 QGS. The J segment lost 0 bases and the V segment lost 2 bases, leaving 16 bases of the junction unmatched. CDR3 length equals 20 residues. The CDR3 protein is CALGESFVKGDTYYTDKLIF. Written as DNA, the CDR3 is TGTGCTCTTGGGGAATCCTTCGTCAAGGGGGATACCTATTACACCGATAAACTCATCTTT.

On this clone itself: A much more abundant neighbour one base away suggests this may be a read error. The V and J genes are TRDV3 and TRDJ1, with TRDD3 identical over 10 bases. Germline V gives CDR1 TVYSNPD, CDR2 GDNSRS (reference sequence). This CDR3 is built from 20 residues. The J segment lost 2 bases and the V segment lost 4 bases, leaving 25 bases of the junction unmatched. CDR3 amino acids: CACNPLFLPTGGLSTDKLIF. The CDR3 DNA reads TGTGCCTGCAACCCCCTATTTCTCCCCACTGGGGGATTAAGTACCGATAAACTCATCTTT.

This clone showed up just once. A much larger clone differs by one base, so this may be a read error. The chain links TRAV29/DV5 to TRDJ1, with TRDD3 matching 7 bases. CDR3 length: 19 residues. CDR1 is NSMFDY and CDR2 is ISSIKDK in the germline V gene. The V gene end was trimmed by 0 bases and the J gene end by 2 bases; junction bases not matched to a gene: 19. The chain's CDR3 is CAASAEPLRLPGDTDKLIF. The CDR3 nucleotides read TGTGCAGCAAGCGCGGAGCCCCTACGCCTACCGGGGGATACCGATAAACTCATCTTT.

As concerns this clone: A read error is likely here: a far larger clone is one base away. This same CDR3 is encoded by further DNA sequences in the sample. The genes are TRDV1 and TRDJ2; 7 bases are a match to TRDD3. Germline CDR1 is TSWWSYY and CDR2 is QGS. Trimming removed 4 bases from V and 4 bases from J; junction bases left unmatched: 33. CDR3 length: 24 residues. CDR3 nucleotides: TGTGCTCTTGGGGGGACGCTTCGGGTGGAGCTTTACTGGGGAATACCCCCCACGACAGCACAACTCTTCTTT. It yields the protein CALGGTLRVELYWGIPPTTAQLFF.

This clone counts as large. Different DNA sequences within this sample yield the same CDR3. The chain couples TRDV1 to TRDJ2; D unresolved. Germline V gene data show CDR1 as TSWWSYY and CDR2 as QGS. V shed 3 bases and J shed 0 bases, with 14 bases lying between them. CDR3 size: 17 residues. DNA for the CDR3: TGTGCTCTTGGGGATTTTATCCTGAACCCTTTGACAGCACAACTCTTCTTT. This translates into CALGDFILNPLTAQLFF.

The sample holds a few counts of this clone. This chain links TRDV2 with TRDJ2, with 12 bases aligning to TRDD3. Trimming at V came to 3 bases and at J to 3 bases, leaving 7 bases not matched to a gene. The CDR3 loop spans 17 amino acids. The germline gives CDR1 GEAIGNYY, CDR2 EKD. CDR3 nucleotides: TGTGCCTGTGACTCCTTACTGGGGGATACTCTGACAGCACAACTCTTCTTT. Amino acid sequence: CACDSLLGDTLTAQLFF.

This clone is large within its sample. The chain links TRAV29/DV5 to TRDJ1; the match to TRDD3 covers 7 bases. With V trimmed by 0 bases and J by 0 bases, 5 bases remained unmatched. CDR1 is NSMFDY, CDR2 ISSIKDK, per germline. The CDR3 covers 15 residues. CDR3 amino acids: CAASAWGSYTDKLIF. CDR3 in DNA: TGTGCAGCAAGCGCCTGGGGGTCGTACACCGATAAACTCATCTTT.

The V call is TRDV1, the J call TRDJ1; 9 nucleotides line up with TRDD3. CDR1 is TSWWSYY, CDR2 QGS, per germline. V gave up 2 bases and J gave up 0 bases; unmatched junction bases: 22. CDR3 length: 22 residues. Here the CDR3 reads CALGEKPFPTGGVAQYTDKLIF. The DNA of the CDR3 is TGTGCTCTTGGGGAAAAACCCTTCCCTACTGGGGGAGTCGCTCAGTACACCGATAAACTCATCTTT.

This clone was picked up a small number of times. This chain links TRDV2 with TRDJ1, with D perhaps TRDD3 (5 bases). Trimming stripped 2 bases from V and 0 bases from J, with 18 bases between. This CDR3 contains 17 residues. Germline lookup yields CDR1 GEAIGNYY and CDR2 EKD. DNA for the CDR3: TGTGCCTGTGACAACGTACTGGTGGACCCGTACACCGATAAACTCATCTTT. Translated, it gives CACDNVLVDPYTDKLIF.

About this clone: A far larger clone is one base from this, pointing to a likely read error. The identical CDR3 is also encoded by other nucleotide sequences in the sample. The chain has TRDV1 and TRDJ1, with a possible D match to TRDD3 (5 bases). The CDR3 has 19 amino acids. Germline CDR1 TSWWSYY, CDR2 QGS. CDR3 bases: TGTGCTCTCGGGGAAAGTTCTAACTTCAAAGCCTTTTACACCGATAAACTCATCTTT. Residues: CALGESSNFKAFYTDKLIF.

This clone ranks as medium-sized. The chain joins TRDV1 to TRDJ1, with a weak D call TRDD3 (5 bases). Trimming pared 1 base from V and 7 bases from J, leaving 34 bases between. There are 21 residues in the CDR3. Germline V gene sequence: CDR1 TSWWSYY, CDR2 QGS. The CDR3 region is CALGERTGTVGRFGFVGKLIF. DNA for the CDR3: TGTGCTCTTGGGGAACGGACGGGTACGGTGGGGCGCTTTGGGTTCGTCGGTAAACTCATCTTT.

Of note for this clone: A read error may be the cause here, since a much bigger clone is one base away. The chain employs TRDV1 and TRDJ1; 8 nucleotides match TRDD3. This CDR3 is built from 21 residues. J was trimmed by 0 bases and V by 4 bases; bases with no gene match: 22. Germline values: CDR1 TSWWSYY, CDR2 QGS. In DNA, the CDR3 is TGTGCTCTTGGGGCTCCCAAGCTAAATCGTACTGGGGGCCCTAACACCGATAAACTCATCTTT. This codes for CALGAPKLNRTGGPNTDKLIF.

By share of the sample, this clone is large. Other DNA sequences in the sample encode the same CDR3. The chain is built from TRDV1 and TRDJ1, with 7 bases lining up with TRDD3. The germline V gene has CDR1 TSWWSYY and CDR2 QGS. Trimming cost V 4 bases and J 10 bases; bases outside gene matches: 24. This CDR3 is built from 18 residues. The CDR3 region is CALGAIPYWGSSKGGLIF. CDR3 coding DNA: TGTGCTCTTGGGGCCATTCCGTACTGGGGATCCTCTAAGGGTGGACTCATCTTT.

As for this clone: The protein in TCRdb stems from a much larger clone and differs at residue 14 from this DNA's translation, likely a read error; here the protein is translated from the DNA. The chain recombines TRDV1 with TRDJ2, with 13 bases fitting TRDD3. The germline V gene encodes CDR1 TSWWSYY and CDR2 QGS. This CDR3 has 18 amino acids. The CDR3 bases are TGTGCTCTTGGTGACCTACTGGGGGATACGCCTTTGACAGTACAACTCTTCTTT. Translating gives CALGDLLGDTPLTVQLFF.

This clone is medium-sized. The chain joins TRDV1 to TRDJ1; TRDD3 matches 7 bases. Germline V lookup: CDR1 TSWWSYY, CDR2 QGS. CDR3 length: 16 amino acids. V trimming: 0 bases; J trimming: 1 base; junction bases outside the gene matches: 5. The CDR3 here is CALGELPLGGTDKLIF. Here the CDR3 DNA reads TGTGCTCTTGGGGAACTTCCCCTGGGGGGCACCGATAAACTCATCTTT.

Remarks on this clone: Possible read error: a much larger clone is one base away. Different DNA sequences within this sample yield the same CDR3. V is TRAV29/DV5 and J is TRDJ1, with 12 bases aligning to TRDD3. V lost 2 bases to trimming and J lost 0 bases; unmatched junction nucleotides: 11. Germline V gene sequence: CDR1 NSMFDY, CDR2 ISSIKDK. This CDR3 has 18 residues. The CDR3 nucleotides are TGTGCAGCAAGTGTATCCTACTGGGGGATACCTTACACCGATAAACTCATCTTT. Translated: CAASVSYWGIPYTDKLIF.

This clone is labeled as large. V gene TRDV2 combines with J gene TRDJ3; 7 bases map to TRDD3. The ends lost 0 bases at V and 0 bases at J; junction bases unmatched: 13. The CDR3 sequence is 21 residues long. In germline, CDR1 is GEAIGNYY, CDR2 EKD. DNA of the CDR3: TGTGCCTGTGACACCCTTACTGGGGATCCAGGGAGCTCCTGGGACACCCGACAGATGTTTTTC. As protein: CACDTLTGDPGSSWDTRQMFF.

This clone is judged medium-sized. This chain joins TRDV1 and TRDJ2; 10 bases agree with TRDD3. V trimming: 8 bases; J trimming: 1 base; junction bases outside the gene matches: 25. Germline CDR1 is TSWWSYY and CDR2 is QGS. The length of the CDR3 is 22 residues. Here the CDR3 reads CALQVTGLVEKGDTRLTAQLFF. The CDR3 nucleotides read TGTGCTCTTCAAGTGACGGGTTTGGTAGAAAAGGGGGATACGCGTTTGACAGCACAACTCTTCTTT.